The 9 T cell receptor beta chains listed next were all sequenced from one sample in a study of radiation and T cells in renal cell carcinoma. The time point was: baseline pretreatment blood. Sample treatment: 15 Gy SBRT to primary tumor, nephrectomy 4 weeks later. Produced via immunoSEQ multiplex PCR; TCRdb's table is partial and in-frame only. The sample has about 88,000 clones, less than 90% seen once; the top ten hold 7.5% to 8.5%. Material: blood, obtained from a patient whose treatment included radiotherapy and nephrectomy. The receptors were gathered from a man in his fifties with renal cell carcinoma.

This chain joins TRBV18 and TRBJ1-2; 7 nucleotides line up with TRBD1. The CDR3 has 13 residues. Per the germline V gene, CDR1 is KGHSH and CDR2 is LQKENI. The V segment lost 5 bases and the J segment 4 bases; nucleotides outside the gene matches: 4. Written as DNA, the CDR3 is TGTGCCAGCTCAACCGACAGGGTCTATGGCTACACCTTC. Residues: CASSTDRVYGYTF. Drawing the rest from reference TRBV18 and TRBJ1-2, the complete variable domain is NAGVMQNPRHLVRRRGQEARLRCSPMKGHSHVYWYRQLPEEGLKFMVYLQKENIIDESGMPKERFSAEFPKEGPSILRIQQVVRGDSAAYFCASSTDRVYGYTFGSGTRLTVV.

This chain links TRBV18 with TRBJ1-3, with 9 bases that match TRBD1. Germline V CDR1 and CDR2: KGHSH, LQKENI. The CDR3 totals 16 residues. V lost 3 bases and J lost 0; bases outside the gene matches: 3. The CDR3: CASSPSGQGSGNTIYF. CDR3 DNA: TGTGCCAGCTCACCGTCGGGACAGGGCTCTGGAAACACCATATATTTT.

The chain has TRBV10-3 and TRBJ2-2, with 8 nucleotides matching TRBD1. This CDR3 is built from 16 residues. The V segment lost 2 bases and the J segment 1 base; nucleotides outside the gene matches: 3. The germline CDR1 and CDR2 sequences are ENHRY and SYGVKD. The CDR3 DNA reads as TGTGCCATCAGTGAGACAGGGGGTCTGAACACCGGGGAGCTGTTTTTT. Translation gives CAISETGGLNTGELFF.

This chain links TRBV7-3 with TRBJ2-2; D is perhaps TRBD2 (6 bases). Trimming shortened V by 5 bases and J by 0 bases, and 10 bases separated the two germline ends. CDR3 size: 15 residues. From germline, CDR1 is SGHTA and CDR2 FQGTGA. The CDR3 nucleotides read TGTGCCAGCAGCGAAGGAGGGTCGAACACCGGGGAGCTGTTTTTT. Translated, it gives CASSEGGSNTGELFF.

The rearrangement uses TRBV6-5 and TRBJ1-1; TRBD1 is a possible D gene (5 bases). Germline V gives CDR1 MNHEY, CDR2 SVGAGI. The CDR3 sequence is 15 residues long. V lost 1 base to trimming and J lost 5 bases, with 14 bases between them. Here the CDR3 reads CASSYFGDGGTEAFF. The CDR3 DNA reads TGTGCCAGCAGTTACTTCGGGGACGGTGGGACTGAAGCTTTCTTT.

DNA of the CDR3: TGTGCCAGCAGCTCCCAAATATCGGGACAGGGGACTGGGGCCAACGTCCTGACTTTC. Its translation: CASSSQISGQGTGANVLTF. The chain links TRBV11-2 to TRBJ2-6; 10 bases map to TRBD1. CDR1 and CDR2 from the germline V gene are SGHAT and FQNNGV. The CDR3 totals 19 residues. J was trimmed by 2 bases and V by 4 bases; bases with no gene match: 11.

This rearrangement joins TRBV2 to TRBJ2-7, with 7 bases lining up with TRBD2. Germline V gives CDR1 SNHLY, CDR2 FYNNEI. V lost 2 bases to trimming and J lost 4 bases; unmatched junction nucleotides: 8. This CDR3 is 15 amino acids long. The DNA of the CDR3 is TGTGCCAGCAGTGAATTGGGGGGAGGGGATTACGAGCAGTACTTC. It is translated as CASSELGGGDYEQYF.

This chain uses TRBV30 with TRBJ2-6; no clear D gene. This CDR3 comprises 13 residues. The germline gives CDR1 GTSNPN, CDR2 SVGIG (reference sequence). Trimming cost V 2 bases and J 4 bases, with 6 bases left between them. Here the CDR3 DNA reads TGTGCCTGGAGTTTTTCAGGGGCCAACGTCCTGACTTTC. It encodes CAWSFSGANVLTF. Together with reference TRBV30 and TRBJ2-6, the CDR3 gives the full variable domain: SQTIHQWPATLVQPVGSPLSLECTVEGTSNPNLYWYRQAAGRGLQLLFYSVGIGQISSEVPQNLSASRPQDRQFILSSKKLLLSDSGFYLCAWSFSGANVLTFGAGSRLTVL.

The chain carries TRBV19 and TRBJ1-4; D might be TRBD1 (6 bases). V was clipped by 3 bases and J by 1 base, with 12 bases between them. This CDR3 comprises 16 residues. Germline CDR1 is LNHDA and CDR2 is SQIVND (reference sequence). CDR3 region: CASSMDPGVTNEKLFF. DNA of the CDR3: TGTGCCAGTAGTATGGATCCAGGGGTAACTAATGAAAAACTGTTTTTT.